Listed below are T cell receptor beta chains from one sample, sequenced in a study of Graves' ophthalmopathy and Graves' hyperthyroidism. TCRdb called the multiplex PCR reads again in MiXCR, with one record for every CDR3 protein. This sample has about 1.2 million distinct CDR3 sequences, with about 40% found just once. The source material was peripheral blood or thyroid tissue (not recorded which). The receptor source for this set is an adult man with Graves' hyperthyroidism. Each CDR3 is given with its conserved first and last residue. Each record gives: clone size, D gene, J gene, V gene, CDR3 DNA, CDR3 protein. A D gene is named only where the DNA matches it firmly. Only some rows state a clone size, as once, few, many or a class for expanded clones.

- | - | TRBJ1-1 | TRBV6-2/TRBV6-3 | TGTGCCAGCAGTTCCGACGGACCCGAAGCTTTCTTT | CASSSDGPEAFF
- | TRBD2 | TRBJ2-7 | TRBV7-2 | TGTGCCAGCAGCTCGGTAGCGGGAGGCACCGGGGGGAACGAGCAGTACTTC | CASSSVAGGTGGNEQYF
many | - | TRBJ1-2 | TRBV7-9 | TGTGCCAGCAGCTTTTCCGACTATGGCTACACCTTC | CASSFSDYGYTF
- | TRBD1 | TRBJ2-7 | TRBV15 | TGTGCCACCAGCAGAGGGGACAGGGGGCGCGGGTACGAGCAGTACTTC | CATSRGDRGRGYEQYF
- | - | TRBJ1-6 | TRBV7-2 | TGTGCCAGCAGTTTAATGACGGGCAATAATTCACCCCTCCACTTT | CASSLMTGNNSPLHF
- | TRBD2 | TRBJ2-5 | TRBV7-7 | TGTGCCAGCAGTGGGGGGGCCCAGTACTTC | CASSGGAQYF
few | TRBD2 | TRBJ2-6 | TRBV6-5 | TGTGCCAGCAGTTACTTGGGGGGGGCTGGGGCCAACGTCCTGACTTTC | CASSYLGGAGANVLTF
many | - | TRBJ1-2 | TRBV7-2 | TGTGCCAGCAGCTTAGCCTCAGGGGTGAGCTATGGCTACACCTTC | CASSLASGVSYGYTF
many | - | TRBJ1-5 | TRBV12-3/TRBV12-4 | TGTGCCAGCAGGGACAGTATCAGCAATCAGCCCCAGCATTTT | CASRDSISNQPQHF
few | - | TRBJ1-1 | TRBV7-9 | TGTGCCAGCAGCGGGGCCCGGGGAAACACTGAAGCTTTCTTT | CASSGARGNTEAFF
many | - | TRBJ1-2 | TRBV15 | TGTGCCACCAGCAGCCTTTGGGACCCCGAACATGGCTACACCTTC | CATSSLWDPEHGYTF
many | TRBD1 | TRBJ1-5 | TRBV20-1 | TGCAGTGCTAGAGGAAGGGACAGGGGACAGCCCCAGCATTTT | CSARGRDRGQPQHF
- | TRBD1 | TRBJ1-5 | TRBV7-8 | TGTGCCAGCAGCCAGGGACAGAACATAAATCAGCCCCAGCATTTT | CASSQGQNINQPQHF
- | TRBD1 | TRBJ1-3 | TRBV7-2 | TGTGCCAGCAGTCCTCCAGGGGGCTCGGAAAACACCATATATTTT | CASSPPGGSENTIYF
many | - | TRBJ1-4 | TRBV2 | TGTGCCAGCACCGAACCGAATGAAAAACTGTTTTTT | CASTEPNEKLFF
few | - | TRBJ1-1 | TRBV4-1 | TGCGCCAGCAGCCAAGGTGAGGGACGGTTGAACACTGAAGCTTTCTTT | CASSQGEGRLNTEAFF
- | - | TRBJ2-3 | TRBV7-3 | TGTGCCAGCAGCTTATTCGGGACTGGCACAGATACGCAGTATTTT | CASSLFGTGTDTQYF
many | TRBD1 | TRBJ1-5 | TRBV7-9 | TGTGCCAGCAGCCCAAATAGAGGACAGGGTGGCAATCAGCCCCAGCATTTT | CASSPNRGQGGNQPQHF
- | - | TRBJ2-7 | TRBV11-2 | TGTGCCAGCAGCCAAGATCTTGGGGGTCGGCCCTACGAGCAGTACTTC | CASSQDLGGRPYEQYF
many | - | TRBJ2-7 | TRBV6-5 | TGTGCCAGCATGAAAGGACAAGTCTACGAGCAGTACTTC | CASMKGQVYEQYF
- | - | TRBJ1-5 | TRBV4-3 | TGCGCCAGCAGCCAAGAGGCGGGTTATAGCAATCAGCCCCAGCATTTT | CASSQEAGYSNQPQHF
many | - | TRBJ1-4 | TRBV5-6 | TGTGCCAGCAGCCCCGGGACCAAAACTGAAAAACTGTTTTTT | CASSPGTKTEKLFF
few | - | TRBJ2-7 | TRBV7-2 | TGTGCCAGCAGTACCTGGCGGGGACCACCTTGGGACGAGCAGTACTTC | CASSTWRGPPWDEQYF
- | TRBD1 | TRBJ1-5 | TRBV7-8 | TGTGCCAGCAGCTTTCAGGGGGAAGGGGAGCCCCAGCATTTT | CASSFQGEGEPQHF
few | - | TRBJ2-2 | TRBV4-1 | TGTGCCAGCAGTGAAGGGGCTTTGGGACAGAACACCGGGGAGCTGTTTTTT | CASSEGALGQNTGELFF
few | - | TRBJ2-7 | TRBV7-8 | TGTGCCAGCAGCTCTCCGGGACTCCGCTCCTACGAGCAGTACTTC | CASSSPGLRSYEQYF
many | - | TRBJ1-6 | TRBV12-3/TRBV12-4 | TGTGCCAGCAGTTCCGGGACACAAAATTCACCCCTCCACTTT | CASSSGTQNSPLHF
many | - | TRBJ2-7 | TRBV19 | TGTGCCAGTAGTATTCGGGACGGAACTTACGAGCAGTACTTC | CASSIRDGTYEQYF
- | TRBD1 | TRBJ2-5 | TRBV4-3 | TGCGCCAGCAGCCAAGGGACAGGGGGAAAGAAGGCCCAGTACTTC | CASSQGTGGKKAQYF
- | - | TRBJ2-5 | TRBV7-2 | TGTGCCAGCAGCTTCGGCGGCCGACGCCAAGAGACCCAGTACTTC | CASSFGGRRQETQYF
- | - | TRBJ2-7 | TRBV20-1 | TGCAGTGCTAGCGCCCACCAGGGACCGCAGTACTTC | CSASAHQGPQYF
- | - | TRBJ2-1 | TRBV7-2 | TGTGCCAGCAGTGTACGAGGGAGTAAGGCGGAGGGTGAGCAGTTCTTC | CASSVRGSKAEGEQFF
few | - | TRBJ2-7 | TRBV14 | TGTGCCAGCAGCCAAGAAGGACGCCTGGAGCAGTACTTC | CASSQEGRLEQYF
many | - | TRBJ1-1 | TRBV4-3 | TGCGCCAGCAGCCAGGACAATCTGTTGAACACTGAAGCTTTCTTT | CASSQDNLLNTEAFF
- | - | TRBJ2-5 | TRBV20-1 | TGCAGTGCTATGTCGGACCCCTACAAGACGCGGGAGACCCAGTACTTC | CSAMSDPYKTRETQYF
- | - | TRBJ1-6 | TRBV7-9 | TGTGCCAGCAGCTTAGGGCACAGGAATTCACCCCTCCACTTT | CASSLGHRNSPLHF
many | - | TRBJ1-6 | TRBV7-2 | TGTGCCAGCAGCTTAGTCTCCGTCCAGGGTAGACCCCTCCACTTT | CASSLVSVQGRPLHF
- | TRBD1 | TRBJ1-1 | TRBV7-9 | TGTGCCAGCAGTCCTAGCCGGGGACAGGGGTATCCTGAAGCTTTCTTT | CASSPSRGQGYPEAFF
many | TRBD1 | TRBJ2-7 | TRBV15 | TGTGCCACCAGCCCCCACTGGGACAGCTTCTACGAGCAGTACTTC | CATSPHWDSFYEQYF
- | - | TRBJ1-4 | TRBV25-1 | TGTGCCAGCAGTTTTGGGGGGGCTCGGGAAAAACTGTTTTTT | CASSFGGAREKLFF
many | - | TRBJ2-6 | TRBV5-8 | TGTGCCAGCAGCCCCCGGACGACGGGGGCCAACGTCCTGACTTTC | CASSPRTTGANVLTF
few | - | TRBJ2-5 | TRBV6-5 | TGTGCCAGCAGTTACTCAAGGAGCACAGGCTTGGAGACCCAGTACTTC | CASSYSRSTGLETQYF
few | - | TRBJ2-3 | TRBV24-1 | TGTGCCACCAGTGGAAGACTCAGCACAGATACGCAGTATTTT | CATSGRLSTDTQYF
many | - | TRBJ2-5 | TRBV7-9 | TGTGCCAGCAGCCCCCGCGTAGGGAGGGGGCAAGAGACCCAGTACTTC | CASSPRVGRGQETQYF
many | TRBD2 | TRBJ2-7 | TRBV9 | TGTGCCAGCAGCGTAGCTGGCGGGAGGGGAGACGAGCAGTACTTC | CASSVAGGRGDEQYF
few | TRBD1 | TRBJ2-7 | TRBV12-3/TRBV12-4 | TGTGCCAGCAGCCAAGGGACCAGGGGGCCCTACGAGCAGTACTTC | CASSQGTRGPYEQYF